The 16 T cell receptor beta chains below all came from one sample that was sequenced in a study of T-cell memory formation after mild COVID-19. TCRdb analysed the 5' RACE reads with MiXCR anew, one entry per CDR3 protein. Of around 50,000 distinct CDR3 sequences listed, around a quarter are singletons. Sequences were obtained from PBMCs or a T cell subset sorted from them (not recorded which). The receptors here all came from a man younger than 35 who had mild COVID-19 (a few samples of this study predate the infection). Cell type and time point are not known.

This sequence joins TRBV20-1 and TRBJ2-3; D is ambiguous. The germline gives CDR1 DFQATT, CDR2 SNEGSKA (reference sequence). With 0 bases removed from V and 2 bases from J, the gap between germline ends came to 9 bases. This CDR3 comprises 14 residues. CDR3 residues: CSAREPAPTDTQYF. The DNA of the CDR3 is TGCAGTGCTAGAGAACCGGCACCCACAGATACGCAGTATTTT.

The chain uses TRBV6-5 and TRBJ1-2; D remains ambiguous. Germline V gene data show CDR1 as MNHEY and CDR2 as SVGAGI. The CDR3 has 14 amino acids. V lost 0 bases, J lost 7 bases, and 12 bases lay in between. CDR3 amino acids: CASSYSSREAGYTF. CDR3 in DNA: TGTGCCAGCAGTTACTCGAGTCGGGAGGCTGGCTACACCTTC.

The chain joins TRBV20-1 to TRBJ2-2, with TRBD2 identical over 8 bases. Germline lookup yields CDR1 DFQATT and CDR2 SNEGSKA (reference sequence). The CDR3 covers 20 residues. V gave up 0 bases and J gave up 4 bases; unmatched junction bases: 19. This CDR3 is CSARDRNGLFRGGPTGELFF. The CDR3 region has the DNA TGCAGTGCTAGAGATCGGAATGGCCTTTTTCGCGGGGGGCCCACCGGGGAGCTGTTTTTT.

As to this clonotype: The junction and the germline gene differ at one end; a read error may be behind it. The J gene is TRBJ1-1, the V gene TRBV7-7; D remains unclear. The CDR3 sequence is 14 residues long. Germline CDR1 SSHAT, CDR2 FNYEAQ (reference sequence). DNA of the CDR3: TGTGCTAGCAGCTCCGCTCCCCAGAACACTGAAGCTTTCTTT. Its translation is CASSSAPQNTEAFF. The whole variable domain, filled in from reference TRBV7-7 and TRBJ1-1, reads GAGVSQSPRYKVTKRGQDVTLRCDPISSHATLYWYQQALGQGPEFLTYFNYEAQPDKSGLPSDRFSAERPEGSISTLTIQRTEQRDSAMYRCASSSAPQNTEAFFGQGTRLTVV.

The chain carries TRBV5-1 and TRBJ2-3; maybe TRBD1 (6 bases). The germline V gene encodes CDR1 SGHRS and CDR2 YFSETQ. CDR3 size: 15 residues. V was pared by 1 base and J by 2 bases, with 11 bases between. The CDR3 sequence is CASSLRGTFTDTQYF. CDR3 in DNA: TGCGCCAGCAGCTTGAGGGGGACCTTCACAGATACGCAGTATTTT.

This chain uses TRBV6-4 with TRBJ1-2; D possibly corresponds to TRBD1 (5 bases). Germline lookup yields CDR1 MRHNA and CDR2 SNTAGT. Trimming shortened V by 0 bases and J by 7 bases, and 9 bases separated the two germline ends. The CDR3 loop spans 13 amino acids. The CDR3 DNA sequence: TGTGCCAGCAGTGACTCCGGGACCCGTGGCTACACCTTC. Residues: CASSDSGTRGYTF.

This clonotype has just a few counts. The chain has TRBV5-5 and TRBJ2-7; D ambiguous. V lost 4 bases and J 7 bases, leaving 18 bases between the germline ends. This CDR3 contains 14 residues. Germline V gives CDR1 SGHKS, CDR2 YYEKEE (reference sequence). CDR3 loop: CASSLKLKGWEQYV. DNA for the CDR3: TGTGCCAGCAGCCTAAAGCTCAAGGGTTGGGAGCAGTACGTC.

This clonotype was observed once. The chain combines TRBV7-9 with TRBJ1-1; perhaps TRBD1 as D (5 bases). Germline CDR1 is SEHNR and CDR2 is FQNEAQ (reference sequence). Deletions cut 8 bases from V and 0 bases from J, with 7 bases between. CDR3 length: 12 amino acids. CDR3 in DNA: TGTGCCAGCGAGGGGATGAACACTGAAGCTTTCTTT. This translates into CASEGMNTEAFF.

This CDR3 is CASSLHYEQYF. The DNA for the CDR3 is TGTGCCAGCAGCTTACACTACGAGCAGTACTTC. The V call is TRBV11-2, the J call TRBJ2-7; D not resolved. Germline CDR1 and CDR2: SGHAT and FQNNGV. V lost 2 bases to trimming and J lost 3 bases, with 2 bases between them. This CDR3 spans 11 amino acids.

This clonotype was found a few times. The CDR3 bases are TGTGCCAGCAGTTTGAATTTCAACAATGAGCAGTTCTTC. Amino acids: CASSLNFNNEQFF. The V and J genes are TRBV27 and TRBJ2-1; D call uncertain. The CDR3 consists of 13 residues. Germline V gene data show CDR1 as MNHEY and CDR2 as SMNVEV (reference sequence). Trimming pared 3 bases from V and 5 bases from J, leaving 8 bases between.

This clonotype was counted ten times or more. CDR3 protein: CASSYALLTGELFF. The CDR3 nucleotides are TGTGCCAGCAGTTACGCCTTGTTGACCGGGGAGCTGTTTTTT. The J gene is TRBJ2-2, the V gene TRBV6-5; D gene uncertain. The germline V gene has CDR1 MNHEY and CDR2 SVGAGI. The ends were cut back, 2 bases at V and 5 bases at J, with 9 bases in the middle. The CDR3 is 14 amino acids.

This chain uses TRBV12-3 or TRBV12-4 with TRBJ1-1, with D possibly matching TRBD1 (6 bases). The V and J ends lost 4 bases and 3 bases respectively, with 18 bases between them. The CDR3 contains 16 residues. CDR3 loop: CASSWRRGGADTEAFF. Written as DNA, the CDR3 is TGTGCCAGCAGTTGGAGGAGGGGGGGCGCGGACACTGAAGCTTTCTTT.

This clonotype was seen a few times. The rearrangement joins TRBV11-2 to TRBJ2-1, with TRBD2 matching 10 bases. Looked up from germline, CDR1 is SGHAT and CDR2 is FQNNGV. The CDR3 spans 15 residues. The V segment lost 4 bases and the J segment 8 bases; nucleotides outside the gene matches: 8. This CDR3 reads CASSSPSGGGDEQFF. As DNA, the CDR3 is TGTGCCAGCAGCTCGCCGAGCGGGGGGGGTGATGAGCAGTTCTTC.

In this sample, this clonotype turned up a few times. The V call is TRBV20-1, the J call TRBJ2-7, with D possibly TRBD2 on 5 matching bases. Trimming left V 6 bases short and J 7 bases short, with 16 bases between. CDR3 size: 12 residues. Germline CDR1 DFQATT, CDR2 SNEGSKA (reference sequence). The CDR3 DNA reads as TGCAGTGCGCAGGATGGGTCGGGGGAGCAGTACGTC. It yields the protein CSAQDGSGEQYV.

The rearrangement joins TRBV28 to TRBJ1-1; a weak D match, TRBD1 (5 bases). With 4 bases removed from V and 0 bases from J, the gap between germline ends came to 15 bases. CDR1 MDHEN and CDR2 SYDVKM come from the germline V gene. This CDR3 region has 16 residues. The CDR3 DNA sequence: TGTGCCAGCAGTTCACTCCGTAGGGGAATGAACACTGAAGCTTTCTTT. This gives the protein CASSSLRRGMNTEAFF.

CDR3 nucleotides: TGCGCCAGCAGCTCGACAGGGTTCGGGCCCCAGCATTTT. Residues: CASSSTGFGPQHF. The chain combines TRBV5-1 with TRBJ1-5; 7 nucleotides agree with TRBD1. The V gene end was trimmed by 3 bases and the J gene end by 9 bases; junction bases not matched to a gene: 6. CDR3 length: 13 amino acids. CDR1 and CDR2 from the germline V gene are SGHRS and YFSETQ. The full variable domain, in which reference TRBV5-1 and TRBJ1-5 provide the parts outside the CDR3, is KAGVTQTPRYLIKTRGQQVTLSCSPISGHRSVSWYQQTPGQGLQFLFEYFSETQRNKGNFPGRFSGRQFSNSRSEMNVSTLELGDSALYLCASSSTGFGPQHFGDGTRLSIL.